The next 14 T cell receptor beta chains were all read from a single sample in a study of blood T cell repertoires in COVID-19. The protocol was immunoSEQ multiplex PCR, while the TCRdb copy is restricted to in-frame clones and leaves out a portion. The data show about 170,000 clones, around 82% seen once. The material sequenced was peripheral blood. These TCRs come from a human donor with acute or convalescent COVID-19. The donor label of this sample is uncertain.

CDR3 sequence: CASRDGGANEKLFF. Here the CDR3 DNA reads TGTGCCAGCAGGGACGGGGGGGCTAATGAAAAACTGTTTTTT. The V gene is TRBV6-6, the J gene TRBJ1-4; D possibly corresponds to TRBD1 (5 bases). This CDR3 is 14 amino acids long. Trimming shortened V by 6 bases and J by 3 bases, and 11 bases separated the two germline ends. Germline CDR1 reads MNHNY; CDR2 reads SVGAGI (reference sequence).

DNA of the CDR3: TGTGCCAGCGGGACAGGGGACCCCTACGAGCAGTACTTC. It specifies CASGTGDPYEQYF. This chain joins TRBV11-2 and TRBJ2-7; 10 bases match TRBD1. The trim removed 8 bases at V and 2 bases at J, leaving 3 bases unmatched. This CDR3 contains 13 residues. Germline CDR1 is SGHAT and CDR2 is FQNNGV. Variable domain in full (rest from reference TRBV11-2 and TRBJ2-7): EAGVAQSPRYKIIEKRQSVAFWCNPISGHATLYWYQQILGQGPKLLIQFQNNGVVDDSQLPKDRFSAERLKGVDSTLKIQPAKLEDSAVYLCASGTGDPYEQYFGPGTRLTVT.

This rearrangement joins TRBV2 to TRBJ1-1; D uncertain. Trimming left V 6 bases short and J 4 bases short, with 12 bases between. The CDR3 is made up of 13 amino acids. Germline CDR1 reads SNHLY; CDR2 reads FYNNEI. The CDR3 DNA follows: TGTGCCAGCAGCCGAGATTTGTTCACTGAAGCTTTCTTT. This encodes CASSRDLFTEAFF.

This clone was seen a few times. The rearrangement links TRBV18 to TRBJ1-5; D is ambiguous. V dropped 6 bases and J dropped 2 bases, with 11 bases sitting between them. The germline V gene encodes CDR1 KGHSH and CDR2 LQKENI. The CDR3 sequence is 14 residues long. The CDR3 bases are TGTGCCAGCTCTCTAGGCGTGGGCAATCAGCCCCAGCATTTT. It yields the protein CASSLGVGNQPQHF.

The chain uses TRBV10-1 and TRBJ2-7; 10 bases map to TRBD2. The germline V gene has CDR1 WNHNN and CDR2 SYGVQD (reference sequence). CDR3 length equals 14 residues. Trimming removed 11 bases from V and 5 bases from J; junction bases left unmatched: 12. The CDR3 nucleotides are TGCGCCCCCAGCGGGGGGGGGCCTAGTGACGAGCAGTACTTC. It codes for CAPSGGGPSDEQYF.

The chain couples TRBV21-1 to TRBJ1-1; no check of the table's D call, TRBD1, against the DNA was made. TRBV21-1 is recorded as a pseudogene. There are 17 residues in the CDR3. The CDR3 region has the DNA TGTGCCAGCAGCCCATGGGAGGACAGGGGAACGGGCACTGAAGCTTTCTTT. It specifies CASSPWEDRGTGTEAFF.

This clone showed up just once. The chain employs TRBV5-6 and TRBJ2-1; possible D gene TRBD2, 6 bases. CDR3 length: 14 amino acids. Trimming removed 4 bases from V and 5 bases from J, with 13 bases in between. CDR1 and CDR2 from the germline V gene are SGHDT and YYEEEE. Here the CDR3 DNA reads TGTGCCAGCAGCGCCGGACTATCGGACAATGAGCAGTTCTTC. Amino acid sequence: CASSAGLSDNEQFF. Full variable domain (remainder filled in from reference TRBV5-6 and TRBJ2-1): DAGVTQSPTHLIKTRGQQVTLRCSPKSGHDTVSWYQQALGQGPQFIFQYYEEEERQRGNFPDRFSGHQFPNYSSELNVNALLLGDSALYLCASSAGLSDNEQFFGPGTRLTVL.

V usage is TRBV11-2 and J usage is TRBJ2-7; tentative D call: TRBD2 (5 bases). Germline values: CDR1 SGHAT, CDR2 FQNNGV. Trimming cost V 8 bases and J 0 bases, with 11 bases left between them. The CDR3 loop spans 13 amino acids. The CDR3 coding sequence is TGTGCCAGCGAACTGACTAACTCCTACGAGCAGTACTTC. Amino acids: CASELTNSYEQYF.

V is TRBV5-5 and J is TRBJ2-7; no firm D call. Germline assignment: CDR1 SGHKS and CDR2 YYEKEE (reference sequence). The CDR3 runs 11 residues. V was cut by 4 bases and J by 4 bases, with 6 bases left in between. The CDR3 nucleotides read TGTGCCAGCAGCCTTCCGTACGAGCAGTACTTC. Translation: CASSLPYEQYF.

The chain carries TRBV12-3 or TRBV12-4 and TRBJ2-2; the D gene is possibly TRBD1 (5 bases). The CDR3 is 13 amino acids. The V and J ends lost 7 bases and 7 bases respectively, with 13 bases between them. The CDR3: CASIPGKGGELFF. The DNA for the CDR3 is TGTGCCAGCATCCCAGGGAAGGGCGGGGAGCTGTTTTTT.

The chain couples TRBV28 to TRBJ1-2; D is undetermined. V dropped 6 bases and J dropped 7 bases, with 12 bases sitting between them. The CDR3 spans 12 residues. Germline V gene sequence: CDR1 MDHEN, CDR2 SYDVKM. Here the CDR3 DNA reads TGTGCCAGCAGCCTGGAGAACCTTGGCTACACCTTC. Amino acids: CASSLENLGYTF.

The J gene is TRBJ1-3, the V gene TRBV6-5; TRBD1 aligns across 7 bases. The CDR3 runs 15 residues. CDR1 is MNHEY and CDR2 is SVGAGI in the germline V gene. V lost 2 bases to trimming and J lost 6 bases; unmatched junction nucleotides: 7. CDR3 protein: CASSYPKGQLNTIYF. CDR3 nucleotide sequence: TGTGCCAGCAGTTACCCTAAGGGACAGTTAAACACCATATATTTT.

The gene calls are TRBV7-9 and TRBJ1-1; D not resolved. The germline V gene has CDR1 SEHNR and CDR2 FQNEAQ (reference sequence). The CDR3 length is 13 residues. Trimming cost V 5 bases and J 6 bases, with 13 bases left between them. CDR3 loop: CASSPRLVPEAFF. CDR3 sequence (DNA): TGTGCCAGCAGCCCGCGGCTGGTCCCTGAAGCTTTCTTT.

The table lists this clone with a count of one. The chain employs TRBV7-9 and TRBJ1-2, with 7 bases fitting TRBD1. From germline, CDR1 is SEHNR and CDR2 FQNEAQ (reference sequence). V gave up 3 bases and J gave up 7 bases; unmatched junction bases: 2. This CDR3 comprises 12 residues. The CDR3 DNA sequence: TGTGCCAGCAGCTTCGACAGGGCTGGCTACACCTTC. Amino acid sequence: CASSFDRAGYTF.